The 12 T cell receptor beta chains below were found in one sample sequenced in a study of shared clonotypes between healthy human individuals. The protocol was immunoSEQ multiplex PCR, while the TCRdb copy is restricted to in-frame clones and leaves out a portion. The sample lists a few million clones, approximately 94% occurring once. The material sequenced was naive CD4+ T cells sorted from blood. The subset denotes: CD45RA+ positively selected. These receptors all come from a man in his late teens or twenties in good health.

A word on this clone: Other DNA sequences of this sample code for an identical CDR3. V is TRBV30 and J is TRBJ2-7; D is ambiguous. The germline V and J ends were trimmed by 0 bases and 7 bases, with 7 bases remaining between them. The CDR3 has 11 residues. Per germline, CDR1 GTSNPN and CDR2 SVGIG (reference sequence). The CDR3 coding sequence is TGTGCCTGGAGTGTACTTGGAGAGCAGTACTTC. It specifies CAWSVLGEQYF.

The chain links TRBV30 to TRBJ2-7, with D perhaps matching TRBD1 (6 bases). Per germline, CDR1 GTSNPN and CDR2 SVGIG (reference sequence). This CDR3 has 13 residues. V lost 2 bases to trimming and J lost 4 bases, with 12 bases between them. CDR3 nucleotides: TGTGCCTGGAGTACAGGGAATCGATACGAGCAGTACTTC. Protein product: CAWSTGNRYEQYF.

To note about this clone: The sample carries other DNA sequences with the same CDR3. V is TRBV6-5 and J is TRBJ2-2; D ambiguous. V was pared by 2 bases and J by 2 bases, with 6 bases between. The CDR3 extends over 14 amino acids. Germline-derived CDR1 and CDR2 are MNHEY and SVGAGI. CDR3 nucleotide sequence: TGTGCCAGCAGTTACGGCCTTAACACCGGGGAGCTGTTTTTT. Amino acid sequence: CASSYGLNTGELFF.

As for this clone: Within the sample, other DNA sequences also encode this same CDR3. The rearrangement links TRBV2 to TRBJ1-2; the D is unclear. The germline V gene has CDR1 SNHLY and CDR2 FYNNEI. V gave up 2 bases and J gave up 8 bases, with 6 bases separating them. The CDR3 runs 11 residues. The CDR3 nucleotides read TGTGCCAGCAGTGAATCCGGCGGCTACACCTTC. This sequence encodes CASSESGGYTF.

This clone was found once. Other DNA sequences in this specimen translate into the identical CDR3. The chain carries TRBV9 and TRBJ2-1, with unresolved D. Trimming took 2 bases from V and 0 from J, leaving 9 bases between them. Germline assignment: CDR1 SGDLS and CDR2 YYNGEE. The CDR3 contains 15 residues. CDR3 region: CASSVGQSSYNEQFF. The CDR3, as DNA: TGTGCCAGCAGCGTCGGGCAGAGCTCCTACAATGAGCAGTTCTTC.

The V and J genes are TRBV7-2 and TRBJ1-2, with D hard to call. The V gene lost 0 bases and the J gene lost 8 bases, with 7 bases spanning the gap. From germline, CDR1 is SGHTA and CDR2 FQGNSA. The CDR3 consists of 12 residues. The CDR3 bases are TGTGCCAGCAGCTTAGCCCGGAGGGGCTACACCTTC. It codes for CASSLARRGYTF.

The V and J genes are TRBV2 and TRBJ1-5; no clear D gene. V was trimmed by 1 base and J by 6 bases, leaving 10 bases between them. The germline V gene has CDR1 SNHLY and CDR2 FYNNEI. The CDR3 totals 14 residues. In nucleotides, the CDR3 is TGTGCCAGCAGTGAAGTCCGAGTTGGTCAGCCCCAGCATTTT. It codes for CASSEVRVGQPQHF.

This clone occurred a few times. This CDR3 is CASSIIGAEAFF. The CDR3 bases are TGTGCCAGTAGTATTATCGGGGCTGAAGCTTTCTTT. V usage is TRBV19 and J usage is TRBJ1-1; D is undetermined. CDR1 is LNHDA, CDR2 SQIVND, per germline (reference sequence). Trimming cost V 3 bases and J 6 bases, with 8 bases left between them. The CDR3 contains 12 residues.

The chain has TRBV6-1 and TRBJ2-3; D not resolved. The CDR3 is made up of 14 amino acids. Trimming left V 2 bases short and J 4 bases short, with 10 bases between. Germline-derived CDR1 and CDR2 are MNHNS and SASEGT. CDR3 protein: CASSEPNVPDTQYF. The CDR3, as DNA: TGTGCCAGCAGTGAACCGAACGTCCCAGATACGCAGTATTTT.

The V and J genes are TRBV4-3 and TRBJ2-1; TRBD2 is a possible D gene (6 bases). Deletions cut 0 bases from V and 4 bases from J, with 10 bases between. CDR1 is LGHNA, CDR2 YSLEER, per germline. The length of the CDR3 is 15 residues. The CDR3 sequence is CASSQEPGTYNEQFF. Written as DNA, the CDR3 is TGCGCCAGCAGCCAAGAACCGGGGACTTACAATGAGCAGTTCTTC.

This chain links TRBV4-1 with TRBJ1-4; D not certain. The length of the CDR3 is 13 residues. CDR1 and CDR2 from the germline V gene are MGHRA and YSYEKL. Between the trimmed V and J ends, which lost 1 base and 7 bases, there was a span of 7 bases. CDR3 sequence: CASSQAGPEKLFF. The CDR3, as DNA: TGCGCCAGCAGCCAAGCGGGTCCTGAAAAACTGTTTTTT.

This chain uses TRBV7-2 with TRBJ2-1; 9 bases agree with TRBD2. The V segment lost 3 bases and the J segment 7 bases; nucleotides outside the gene matches: 7. The CDR3 is 15 residues long. Germline V CDR1 and CDR2: SGHTA, FQGNSA. The CDR3 nucleotides read TGTGCCAGCAGCTTTGAACTAGCGGGCCGTAATGAGCAGTTCTTC. It specifies CASSFELAGRNEQFF.